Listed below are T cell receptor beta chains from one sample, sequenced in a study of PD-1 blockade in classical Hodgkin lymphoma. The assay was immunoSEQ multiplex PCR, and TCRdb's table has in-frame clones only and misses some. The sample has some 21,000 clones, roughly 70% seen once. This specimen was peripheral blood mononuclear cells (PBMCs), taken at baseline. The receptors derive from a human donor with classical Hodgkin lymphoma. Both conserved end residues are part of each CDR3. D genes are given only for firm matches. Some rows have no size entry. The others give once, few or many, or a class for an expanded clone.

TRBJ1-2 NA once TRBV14 CASSQEGLGGYTF TGTGCCAGCAGCCAAGAAGGGTTGGGGGGCTACACCTTC
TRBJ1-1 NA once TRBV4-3 CASSQDRTGLETEAFF TGCGCCAGCAGCCAAGACCGTACAGGGTTGGAAACTGAAGCTTTCTTT
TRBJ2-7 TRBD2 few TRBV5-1 CASSSASGFPYEQYF TGCGCCAGCAGCTCGGCTAGCGGGTTTCCCTACGAGCAGTACTTC
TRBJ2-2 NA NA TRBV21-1 CASGRTNTGELFF TGTGCCAGCGGCCGGACGAACACCGGGGAGCTGTTTTTT
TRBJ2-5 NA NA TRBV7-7 CASSFSIVGRGEETQYF TGTGCCAGCAGCTTTTCCATAGTGGGTAGGGGGGAAGAGACCCAGTACTTC
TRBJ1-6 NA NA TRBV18 CASSPRQINSPLHF TGTGCCAGCTCACCTCGACAGATAAATTCACCCCTCCACTTT
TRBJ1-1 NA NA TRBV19 CASSKGSENTEAFF TGTGCCAGTAGTAAGGGCAGCGAGAACACTGAAGCTTTCTTT
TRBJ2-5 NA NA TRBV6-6 CAADAGAGETQYF TGTGCCGCGGACGCGGGGGCCGGTGAGACCCAGTACTTC
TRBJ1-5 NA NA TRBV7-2 CASSHGLNGQPQHF TGTGCCAGCAGCCACGGATTGAACGGTCAGCCCCAGCATTTT
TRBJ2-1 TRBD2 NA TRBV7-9 CASSLVLGLQNNEQFF TGTGCCAGCAGCTTAGTGCTGGGACTACAAAACAATGAGCAGTTCTTC
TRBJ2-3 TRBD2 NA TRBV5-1 CASSLAAGVGPDTQYF TGCGCCAGCAGCTTGGCCGCGGGAGTGGGTCCAGATACGCAGTATTTT
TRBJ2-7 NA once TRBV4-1 CASSQVVGAEQYF TGCGCCAGCAGCCAAGTGGTAGGCGCCGAGCAGTACTTC
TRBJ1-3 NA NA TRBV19 CASSIGRGNGNTIYF TGTGCCAGTAGTATAGGTCGGGGGAACGGAAACACCATATATTTT
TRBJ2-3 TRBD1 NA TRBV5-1 CASSLVTSGGDTQYF TGCGCCAGCAGCTTGGTAACGTCAGGGGGCGATACGCAGTATTTT
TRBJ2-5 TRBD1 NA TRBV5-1 CASSLGTGEQTQYF TGCGCCAGCAGCTTGGGAACAGGGGAGCAGACCCAGTACTTC
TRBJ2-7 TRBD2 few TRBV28 CASSYTREATYEQYF TGTGCCAGCAGTTACACACGGGAGGCCACCTACGAGCAGTACTTC
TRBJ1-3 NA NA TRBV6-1 CASSPPEGNGNTIYF TGTGCCAGCAGTCCGCCTGAGGGGAATGGAAACACCATATATTTT
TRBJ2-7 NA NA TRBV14 CASSQGVGYEQYF TGTGCCAGCAGCCAAGGTGTGGGATACGAGCAGTACTTC
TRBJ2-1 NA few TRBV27 CASSLSASHNEQFF TGTGCCAGCAGTTTATCGGCTTCTCACAATGAGCAGTTCTTC
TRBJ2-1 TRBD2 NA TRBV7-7 CASSLEAGLAPYNEQFF TGTGCCAGCAGCTTGGAAGCGGGACTAGCGCCTTACAATGAGCAGTTCTTC
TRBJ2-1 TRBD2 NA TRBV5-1 CASRTVAGVTNEQFF TGCGCCAGCAGAACGGTAGCGGGAGTTACGAATGAGCAGTTCTTC
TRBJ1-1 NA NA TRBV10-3 CAISESASNTEAFF TGTGCCATCAGTGAGTCAGCCAGTAACACTGAAGCTTTCTTT
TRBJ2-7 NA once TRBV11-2 CASSLPVLAGEQYF TGTGCCAGCAGCTTACCGGTCCTCGCGGGGGAGCAGTACTTC
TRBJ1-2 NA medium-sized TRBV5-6 CASSLRGFYGYTF TGTGCCAGCAGCTTGAGGGGATTCTATGGCTACACCTTC
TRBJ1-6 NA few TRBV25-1 CASSRVGNSPLHF TGTGCCAGCAGTCGTGTCGGTAATTCACCCCTCCACTTT
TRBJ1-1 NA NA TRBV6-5 CASSAQGSWTEAFF TGTGCCAGCAGCGCCCAGGGGTCGTGGACTGAAGCTTTCTTT
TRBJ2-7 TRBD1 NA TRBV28 CASRWGQGTNEQYF TGTGCCAGCAGGTGGGGACAGGGTACCAACGAGCAGTACTTC
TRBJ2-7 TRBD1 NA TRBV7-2 CASSSGGAGEQYF TGTGCCAGCAGTTCAGGGGGAGCCGGCGAGCAGTACTTC
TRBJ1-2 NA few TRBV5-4 CASSSRTVNYGYTF TGTGCCAGCAGCTCCAGGACGGTGAACTATGGCTACACCTTC
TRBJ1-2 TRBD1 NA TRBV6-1 CASSGDGTVYGYTF TGTGCCAGCAGTGGGGACGGGACAGTCTATGGCTACACCTTC
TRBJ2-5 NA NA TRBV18 CASSPEVGPETQYF TGTGCCAGCTCACCAGAGGTAGGCCCAGAGACCCAGTACTTC
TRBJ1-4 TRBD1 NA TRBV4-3 CASSLDRGTANEKLFF TGCGCCAGCAGCCTAGACAGGGGTACGGCTAATGAAAAACTGTTTTTT
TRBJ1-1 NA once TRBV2 CATAGERNTEAFF TGTGCCACCGCAGGGGAGAGAAACACTGAAGCTTTCTTT
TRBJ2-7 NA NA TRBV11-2 CASSLFYEQYF TGTGCCAGCAGCTTATTCTACGAGCAGTACTTC
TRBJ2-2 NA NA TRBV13 CASSSTRPFGTGELFF TGTGCCAGCAGCTCCACCCGACCTTTTGGCACCGGGGAGCTGTTTTTT
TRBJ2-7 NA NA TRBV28 CASSLNWDGSSYEQYF TGTGCCAGCAGTTTAAACTGGGACGGGAGCTCCTACGAGCAGTACTTC
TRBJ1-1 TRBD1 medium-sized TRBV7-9 CASSPETGAAFF TGTGCCAGCAGCCCAGAGACAGGGGCCGCTTTCTTT
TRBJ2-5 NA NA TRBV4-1 CASSQGFREETQYF TGCGCCAGCAGCCAAGGATTTCGAGAGGAGACCCAGTACTTC
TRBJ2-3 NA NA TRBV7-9 CASSGGAATDTQYF TGTGCCAGCAGTGGGGGGGCAGCGACAGATACGCAGTATTTT
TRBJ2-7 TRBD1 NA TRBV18 CASSPPSQGAREQYF TGTGCCAGCTCACCACCGAGCCAGGGGGCGCGCGAGCAGTACTTC
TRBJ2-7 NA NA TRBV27 CASSLSTGYEQYF TGTGCCAGCAGTTTATCCACAGGGTACGAGCAGTACTTC